The 30 T cell receptor beta chains below were found in one sample sequenced in a study of T cell responses to AZD1222 COVID-19 vaccine. Assay: immunoSEQ multiplex PCR; the TCRdb copy retains only in-frame clones and omits some. The sample contains around 120,000 clones, 92% of which appear only once. This specimen consisted of peripheral blood, obtained on day 0 of AZD1222 vaccination. The source of these receptors is an adult in good health.

The CDR3 protein is CASRSNRDNEQFF. In DNA, the CDR3 is TGCGCCAGCAGAAGTAACAGGGACAATGAGCAGTTCTTC. The chain couples TRBV5-1 to TRBJ2-1; a weak D match, TRBD1 (6 bases). V lost 5 bases to trimming and J lost 5 bases, with 11 bases between them. Germline-derived CDR1 and CDR2 are SGHRS and YFSETQ. The CDR3 covers 13 residues.

The chain is built from TRBV12-3 or TRBV12-4 and TRBJ2-7; D is undetermined. With 3 bases removed from V and 2 bases from J, the gap between germline ends came to 8 bases. This CDR3 region has 13 residues. Here the CDR3 reads CASSLSQTYEQYF. CDR3 in DNA: TGTGCCAGCAGTTTGTCGCAGACCTACGAGCAGTACTTC.

This CDR3 reads CSASKRTGNTEAFF. CDR3 DNA: TGCAGTGCTAGTAAGCGGACAGGGAACACTGAAGCTTTCTTT. The chain carries TRBV20-1 and TRBJ1-1; 7 bases match TRBD1. Germline-derived CDR1 and CDR2 are DFQATT and SNEGSKA (reference sequence). Unmatched junction bases numbered 5, after V lost 3 bases and J lost 1 base. This CDR3 has 14 residues.

The chain links TRBV4-3 to TRBJ1-2; the D gene is possibly TRBD1 (6 bases). The CDR3 contains 16 residues. Trimming removed 0 bases at V and 4 bases at J, with 15 bases between. CDR1 LGHNA and CDR2 YSLEER come from the germline V gene. The CDR3 DNA reads as TGCGCCAGCAGCCAAGAGGGGCGCACAGGGTTCTATGGCTACACCTTC. Its translation: CASSQEGRTGFYGYTF.

This sequence joins TRBV14 and TRBJ2-1; unclear D gene. CDR1 and CDR2 (germline): SGHDN, FVKESK. V was trimmed by 2 bases and J by 5 bases, leaving 19 bases between them. The CDR3 runs to 17 residues. As DNA, the CDR3 is TGTGCCAGCAGCCAATCTTGGCTTTCCGGGCCCCACAATGAGCAGTTCTTC. Translated, it gives CASSQSWLSGPHNEQFF.

J is TRBJ2-2 and V is TRBV28; D is unresolved. The CDR3 sequence is 16 residues long. Germline loops: CDR1 MDHEN, CDR2 SYDVKM. Trimming pared 2 bases from V and 6 bases from J, leaving 16 bases between. Here the CDR3 DNA reads TGTGCCAGCAGTTTAAGTTTTTTGAAGGCCCCCGGGGAGCTGTTTTTT. This sequence encodes CASSLSFLKAPGELFF.

V and J are TRBV7-2 and TRBJ1-4, with TRBD1 as a possible D gene (5 bases). Trimming removed 0 bases from V and 7 bases from J, with 12 bases in between. The germline gives CDR1 SGHTA, CDR2 FQGNSA. This CDR3 is built from 15 residues. CDR3 amino acids: CASSLAGTIFEKLFF. The CDR3 nucleotides are TGTGCCAGCAGCTTAGCGGGGACCATCTTTGAAAAACTGTTTTTT.

The rearrangement uses TRBV11-2 and TRBJ1-3; D call uncertain. Looked up from germline, CDR1 is SGHAT and CDR2 is FQNNGV. This CDR3 spans 17 amino acids. With 1 base removed from V and 0 bases from J, the gap between germline ends came to 13 bases. The CDR3 sequence is CASSLARMGNSGNTIYF. CDR3 bases: TGTGCCAGCAGCTTAGCGCGAATGGGAAACTCTGGAAACACCATATATTTT.

The V gene is TRBV6-5, the J gene TRBJ1-4; D is uncertain. The germline CDR1 and CDR2 sequences are MNHEY and SVGAGI. Deletions cut 6 bases from V and 5 bases from J, with 16 bases between. The CDR3 runs to 15 residues. The CDR3 sequence: CASSSRSARNEKLFF. The DNA of the CDR3 is TGTGCCAGCAGCTCCCGCAGCGCGAGGAATGAAAAACTGTTTTTT.

This clone is a singleton in its sample. The gene calls are TRBV10-3 and TRBJ2-3; D is perhaps TRBD1 (7 bases). The CDR3 totals 12 residues. Trimming removed 2 bases at V and 9 bases at J, with 9 bases between. CDR1 is ENHRY and CDR2 is SYGVKD in the germline V gene. This CDR3 reads CAISEAGQTQYF. The CDR3 bases are TGTGCCATCAGTGAGGCGGGACAGACGCAGTATTTT.

V is TRBV9 and J is TRBJ2-1, with TRBD1 matching 7 bases. The germline CDR1 and CDR2 sequences are SGDLS and YYNGEE. J was trimmed by 8 bases and V by 3 bases; bases with no gene match: 11. CDR3 length: 15 amino acids. The CDR3 DNA follows: TGTGCCAGCAGCGGAACCAGGGGGAGTATTGATGAGCAGTTCTTC. It specifies CASSGTRGSIDEQFF.

J is TRBJ1-1 and V is TRBV15; D is possibly TRBD1 (6 bases). Germline values: CDR1 LNHNV, CDR2 YYDKDF (reference sequence). The germline V and J ends were trimmed by 0 bases and 8 bases, with 13 bases remaining between them. This CDR3 comprises 14 residues. The CDR3 loop is CATSRDMTRGEAFF. The CDR3 DNA follows: TGTGCCACCAGCAGAGATATGACGAGGGGGGAAGCTTTCTTT.

The V call is TRBV3-1 (or the pseudogene TRBV3-2), the J call TRBJ1-1; maybe TRBD1 (6 bases). The germline CDR1 and CDR2 sequences are LGHDT and YNNKEL (reference sequence). V lost 6 bases, J lost 3 bases, and 11 bases lay in between. CDR3 length: 13 amino acids. The CDR3 loop reads CASSGRGDTEAFF. Written as DNA, the CDR3 is TGTGCCAGCAGTGGCAGGGGAGACACTGAAGCTTTCTTT.

CDR3 DNA: TGTGCCAGCAGCTTGGAGTCCTCCGCAGAGGGCTACACCTTC. This encodes CASSLESSAEGYTF. The V gene is TRBV5-6, the J gene TRBJ1-2; D is undetermined. Trimming cost V 0 bases and J 8 bases, with 14 bases left between them. The V gene's germline CDR1 is SGHDT and CDR2 YYEEEE. There are 14 residues in the CDR3. The complete variable domain, with remaining parts taken from reference TRBV5-6 and TRBJ1-2, reads DAGVTQSPTHLIKTRGQQVTLRCSPKSGHDTVSWYQQALGQGPQFIFQYYEEEERQRGNFPDRFSGHQFPNYSSELNVNALLLGDSALYLCASSLESSAEGYTFGSGTRLTVV.

Here the CDR3 reads CASSWTSGGWDTQYF. The CDR3 DNA reads TGTGCCAGCAGCTGGACTAGCGGGGGATGGGATACGCAGTATTTT. The chain has TRBV5-8 and TRBJ2-3; 13 positions agree with TRBD2. Looked up from germline, CDR1 is SGHTS and CDR2 is YDEGEE. The V gene end was trimmed by 3 bases and the J gene end by 6 bases; junction bases not matched to a gene: 4. The CDR3 runs 15 residues.

The chain employs TRBV19 and TRBJ1-1; unclear D gene. The CDR3 is made up of 13 amino acids. The germline V gene has CDR1 LNHDA and CDR2 SQIVND (reference sequence). V was clipped by 2 bases and J by 0 bases, with 4 bases between them. The CDR3 DNA sequence: TGTGCCAGTAGTATAACTATGAACACTGAAGCTTTCTTT. Translating it yields CASSITMNTEAFF. Supplemented by reference TRBV19 and TRBJ1-1, the full variable domain reads DGGITQSPKYLFRKEGQNVTLSCEQNLNHDAMYWYRQDPGQGLRLIYYSQIVNDFQKGDIAEGYSVSREKKESFPLTVTSAQKNPTAFYLCASSITMNTEAFFGQGTRLTVV.

The V gene is TRBV18, the J gene TRBJ1-3; 7 positions agree with TRBD1. The ends lost 1 base at V and 0 bases at J; junction bases unmatched: 3. Germline CDR1 KGHSH, CDR2 LQKENI. This CDR3 is 16 amino acids long. This CDR3 reads CASSPRDSHSGNTIYF. The CDR3 bases are TGTGCCAGCTCACCACGGGACAGCCACTCTGGAAACACCATATATTTT.

In its sample, this clone was seen a few times. The chain is built from TRBV7-9 and TRBJ2-5, with 8 bases aligning to TRBD2. The CDR3 sequence is 16 residues long. Germline CDR1 SEHNR, CDR2 FQNEAQ (reference sequence). V lost 8 bases, J lost 2 bases, and 13 bases stayed unmatched. The CDR3 loop reads CASDWGASGPQETQYF. CDR3 DNA sequence: TGTGCCAGCGACTGGGGGGCTAGCGGGCCTCAAGAGACCCAGTACTTC.

CDR3 residues: CASNLGRGGSITDTQYF. CDR3 nucleotides: TGTGCCAGCAACCTCGGACGAGGCGGGAGTATAACAGATACGCAGTATTTT. The genes are TRBV2 and TRBJ2-3, with TRBD2 matching 7 bases. The ends lost 7 bases at V and 3 bases at J; junction bases unmatched: 16. The CDR3 loop spans 17 amino acids. From germline, CDR1 is SNHLY and CDR2 FYNNEI.

The chain links TRBV6-5 to TRBJ2-7, with 9 positions matching TRBD1. Per the germline V gene, CDR1 is MNHEY and CDR2 is SVGAGI. V lost 6 bases and J lost 3; bases outside the gene matches: 6. The CDR3 sequence is 14 residues long. This CDR3 is CASRDPGQGYEQYF. In DNA, the CDR3 is TGTGCCAGCAGGGATCCGGGACAGGGCTACGAGCAGTACTTC.

V and J are TRBV11-2 and TRBJ2-7; 7 bases map to TRBD1. With 8 bases clipped from V and 2 bases from J, the junction kept 15 bases outside the gene matches. The germline CDR1 and CDR2 sequences are SGHAT and FQNNGV. The CDR3 runs to 16 residues. CDR3 DNA sequence: TGTGCCAGCCATCCGCTTTGGACAGGATACACCTACGAGCAGTACTTC. This sequence encodes CASHPLWTGYTYEQYF.

This clone was seen once. The chain joins TRBV6-2 or TRBV6-3 to TRBJ1-2, with D hard to call. This CDR3 is 11 amino acids long. Germline-derived CDR1 and CDR2 are MNHEY and SVGEGT. V lost 4 bases and J 6 bases, leaving 6 bases between the germline ends. DNA of the CDR3: TGTGCCAGCAGTTCTCTCGATGGCTACACCTTC. Translating gives CASSSLDGYTF.

The V gene is TRBV11-2, the J gene TRBJ1-5, with unresolved D. The V and J ends lost 3 bases and 5 bases respectively, with 8 bases between them. CDR1 is SGHAT, CDR2 FQNNGV, per germline. The CDR3 is 13 residues long. CDR3 sequence: CASSFSRDQPQHF. Written as DNA, the CDR3 is TGTGCCAGCAGCTTCAGCCGGGATCAGCCCCAGCATTTT.

The chain is built from TRBV16 and TRBJ1-4; TRBD1 aligns across 8 bases. Germline V gene sequence: CDR1 KGHSY, CDR2 FQNENV. V lost 2 bases to trimming and J lost 0 bases; unmatched junction nucleotides: 8. CDR3 length equals 18 residues. The CDR3 spells CASSQIPGTGSTNEKLFF. For the CDR3, the DNA is TGTGCCAGCAGCCAAATCCCCGGGACAGGCTCAACTAATGAAAAACTGTTTTTT.

This sequence joins TRBV29-1 and TRBJ1-1; D uncertain. Trimming shortened V by 1 base and J by 2 bases, and 14 bases separated the two germline ends. The CDR3 has 15 residues. In germline, CDR1 is SQVTM, CDR2 ANQGSEA. CDR3 amino acids: CSVEVSRKLNTEAFF. In DNA form, the CDR3 reads TGCAGCGTTGAAGTTAGTCGGAAGCTCAACACTGAAGCTTTCTTT.

The chain has TRBV18 and TRBJ1-1, with 7 bases fitting TRBD1. The CDR3 is 15 residues long. V lost 2 bases, J lost 1 base, and 4 bases stayed unmatched. CDR1 is KGHSH and CDR2 is LQKENI in the germline V gene. The DNA of the CDR3 is TGTGCCAGCTCACCATCAGGGGGGAGGAACACTGAAGCTTTCTTT. Protein: CASSPSGGRNTEAFF.

V and J are TRBV4-2 and TRBJ2-2; D is perhaps TRBD2 (6 bases). This CDR3 contains 14 residues. Trimming shortened V by 1 base and J by 6 bases, and 9 bases separated the two germline ends. Per the germline V gene, CDR1 is LGHNA and CDR2 is YNFKEQ. The DNA for the CDR3 is TGTGCCAGCAGCCAAGTCGGAGGGGCCGGGGAGCTGTTTTTT. Translated: CASSQVGGAGELFF.

CDR3 sequence (DNA): TGTGCCAGTAGTCCGTGGACATATTCAGGACCCCAGGTGGTCTCTGGAAACACCATATATTTT. Protein: CASSPWTYSGPQVVSGNTIYF. This rearrangement joins TRBV19 to TRBJ1-3, with TRBD1 as a possible D gene (5 bases). Trimming cost V 5 bases and J 0 bases, with 29 bases left between them. CDR1 is LNHDA and CDR2 is SQIVND in the germline V gene (reference sequence). The CDR3 consists of 21 residues.

The CDR3 protein is CASSVGAEGEQYF. DNA of the CDR3: TGTGCCAGCAGCGTAGGGGCTGAGGGCGAGCAGTACTTC. The V gene is TRBV9, the J gene TRBJ2-7; D might be TRBD2 (5 bases). The germline CDR1 and CDR2 sequences are SGDLS and YYNGEE. Trimming cost V 0 bases and J 6 bases, with 10 bases left between them. This CDR3 comprises 13 residues. The full variable domain, its missing parts supplied by reference TRBV9 and TRBJ2-7, is DSGVTQTPKHLITATGQRVTLRCSPRSGDLSVYWYQQSLDQGLQFLIQYYNGEERAKGNILERFSAQQFPDLHSELNLSSLELGDSALYFCASSVGAEGEQYFGPGTRLTVT.

This chain uses TRBV2 with TRBJ1-2, with TRBD1 identical over 10 bases. The length of the CDR3 is 13 residues. CDR1 and CDR2 (germline): SNHLY, FYNNEI. V trimming: 6 bases; J trimming: 5 bases; junction bases outside the gene matches: 3. The CDR3 bases are TGTGCCAGCAGCCTGGGACAGGGGTATGGCTACACCTTC. Amino acid sequence: CASSLGQGYGYTF.